These T cell receptor beta chains were read from a single sample in a study of vaccination and CD4 T cells after COVID-19. TCRdb passed the PCR reads through MiXCR, listing each CDR3 protein once. The sample yields fewer than 4,000 distinct CDR3 sequences, 80% seen once. No antigen has been identified for these receptors. Sequenced: CD4+ T cells from blood, cultured in vitro. These receptors were obtained from a human donor who had recovered from COVID-19. The CDR3 runs from the conserved cysteine through the conserved F or W.

>TRBJ2-7|TRBV7-3
CASSLIGGRYEQYF
>TRBJ2-7|TRBV15
CATSDARTSYEQYF
>TRBJ1-2|TRBV19
CASSWGQGIYYGYTF
>TRBJ1-5|TRBV6-2/TRBV6-3
CASRIQGAINQPQHF
>TRBJ1-5|TRBV6-2/TRBV6-3
CASSPLGARQPQHF
>TRBJ1-1|TRBV7-2
CASSFSTDTEAFF
>TRBJ2-5|TRBV27
CASSGRSQETQYF
>TRBJ1-6|TRBV7-8
CASSLEFWGVLHF
>TRBJ1-5|TRBV6-2/TRBV6-3
CASSYDSDQPQHF
>TRBJ2-5|TRBV20-1
CSARGPVGGETQYF
>TRBJ1-2|TRBV20-1
CSARTNYRGKYGYTF
>TRBJ1-2|TRBV2
CASSVKQGINYGYTF
>TRBJ2-2|TRBV6-1
CAGADIHGGELFF
>TRBJ1-2|TRBV7-9
CASSLEGNYGYTF
>TRBJ1-6|TRBV7-8
CASSLNWSSYNSPLHF
>TRBJ1-1|TRBV7-2
CASSPLLSGTGDLQTEAFF
>TRBJ1-2|TRBV28
CASRRDSYGYTF
>TRBJ1-2|TRBV27
CASRLRQNRDRGEGNYGYTF
>TRBJ1-2|TRBV19
CASAGQGNYGYTF
>TRBJ2-3|TRBV7-3
CASSPSGGNTDTQYF
>TRBJ1-2|TRBV20-1
CSANQGNYGYTF
>TRBJ1-3|TRBV6-2/TRBV6-3
CASSYVSGNTIYF
>TRBJ2-4|TRBV5-3
CASSSRGGLSKNIQYF
>TRBJ1-5|TRBV15
CATSRDGQPQHF
>TRBJ1-1|TRBV6-1
CASSGTVNTEAFF
>TRBJ1-1|TRBV6-2/TRBV6-3
CASSSRTPNTEAFF
>TRBJ1-4|TRBV5-5
CASSGSGREKLFF
>TRBJ1-2|TRBV10-2
CASSVNYGYTF
>TRBJ1-1|TRBV12-3/TRBV12-4
CASSQGAQRAFF
>TRBJ1-1|TRBV9
CASSASGSTEAFF
>TRBJ2-3|TRBV6-2/TRBV6-3
CASNRGLAGSTDTQYF
>TRBJ1-4|TRBV7-9
CASSLFTSTTNEKLFF
>TRBJ2-3|TRBV20-1
CSIRERSDTQYF
>TRBJ1-2|TRBV28
CASRYGTGTFYGYTF
>TRBJ1-2|TRBV19
CASTRRGNYGYTF
>TRBJ1-5|TRBV19
CASSIPGFRAQPQHF
>TRBJ1-2|TRBV6-1
CASGYGSYGYTF
>TRBJ1-1|TRBV6-1
CASSVQAGSSGNTEAFF
>TRBJ1-1|TRBV20-1
CSARNRLNTEAFF
>TRBJ1-5|TRBV2
CASNEKVPHQPQHF
>TRBJ2-7|TRBV12-3/TRBV12-4
CASRAQSGTYEQYF
>TRBJ1-3|TRBV27
CASSLSATANLGSGNTIYF
>TRBJ1-1|TRBV7-8
CASSPREGNTEAFF
>TRBJ1-1|TRBV6-1
CASSGARGGTEAFF
>TRBJ1-2|TRBV12-3/TRBV12-4
CASSLGTGGTGYTF
>TRBJ1-2|TRBV10-2
CASRGTGAEGYTF
>TRBJ1-2|TRBV5-1
CASSLRDRGQGIYGYTF
>TRBJ1-2|TRBV7-9
CASSNQGVGYGYTF
>TRBJ1-6|TRBV4-1
CASAQGADSLHF
>TRBJ2-2|TRBV20-1
CSARAGSVDTGELFF
>TRBJ2-3|TRBV6-1
CASSRGQSPSTDTQYF
>TRBJ1-3|TRBV20-1
CSARPIRLISGNTIYF
>TRBJ2-2|TRBV7-2
CASGLGGGARELFF
>TRBJ1-2|TRBV12-3/TRBV12-4
CASSLWSYGYTF
>TRBJ2-3|TRBV11-2
CASSLLAGGTDTQYF